Given below is one TCR beta chain in context. This record comes from a study of blood T cells in healthy people across ages. Trimming shortened V by 0 bases and J by 4 bases, and 9 bases separated the two germline ends. This CDR3 comprises 13 residues. The germline V gene has CDR1 DFQATT and CDR2 SNEGSKA (reference sequence). Combining a sample-barcoded 5' primer with a J-beta primer mix, a second PCR ran for about 6 to 11 cycles. One entry per CDR3 protein results from TCRdb running MiXCR on the 5' RACE reads. The repertoire holds more than 600,000 distinct CDR3 sequences, 25% seen once, with just under 9.5% in the top ten. This sample was shared with a second study, whose subject was T cells of mothers and their children. This second study notes: Study donors consisted of a few healthy Caucasian mothers and their six children.

Sequencing was done on a sample of blood. The clonotype comes from a boy between 10 and 17 years old in good health. The rearrangement joins TRBV20-1 to TRBJ1-2; D may be TRBD1 (5 bases). The CDR3 sequence: CSARDMGLYGYTF. CDR3 sequence (DNA): TGCAGTGCTAGAGATATGGGGCTCTATGGCTACACCTTC.